Listed here are 22 T cell receptor beta chains from one sample, sequenced in a study of CD8+ T cells in alopecia areata (dated by TCRdb to between 2017 and 2018). Explained via the paper, the time point label denotes: about 25 weeks on oral tofacitinib. The intended sense of this specimen's treatment or condition label: oral pan-JAK inhibitor, 5-10 mg twice daily. The method was the immunoSEQ multiplex PCR assay. For TCR sequencing, RNA was extracted from every sample and reverse transcribed into cDNA to serve as template. Not all clones reach the TCRdb copy of this immuneACCESS table, which keeps in-frame sequences only. Checked studies attribute under half of the gap to unresolved V genes and leave the rest unexplained. Recorded for this sample are 150,000 to 200,000 clones; approximately 62% of them occurred a single time. The leading ten clones occupy more than 13% of the sample. The material sequenced was CD4+ T cells sorted from blood, taken at week 24, from a patient treated with tofacitinib. These receptor sequences come from a human donor with alopecia areata.

The chain combines TRBV4-1 with TRBJ2-7; 9 bases align to TRBD2. The V segment lost 3 bases and the J segment 4 bases; nucleotides outside the gene matches: 4. The CDR3 length is 14 residues. Germline lookup yields CDR1 MGHRA and CDR2 YSYEKL. CDR3 sequence reads: CASSQPSGVYEQYF. In DNA, the CDR3 is TGCGCCAGCAGCCAGCCTAGCGGGGTGTACGAGCAGTACTTC.

The gene calls are TRBV4-1 and TRBJ2-3; 8 bases align to TRBD2. The V gene end was trimmed by 1 base and the J gene end by 4 bases; junction bases not matched to a gene: 4. The germline CDR1 and CDR2 sequences are MGHRA and YSYEKL. There are 15 residues in the CDR3. CDR3 protein: CASSQGSGGPDTQYF. DNA for the CDR3: TGCGCCAGCAGCCAAGGGTCGGGGGGGCCAGATACGCAGTATTTT.

The V call is TRBV5-1, the J call TRBJ2-5; 8 bases are a match to TRBD2. The CDR3 has 15 amino acids. The V segment lost 0 bases and the J segment 5 bases; nucleotides outside the gene matches: 6. CDR1 is SGHRS, CDR2 YFSETQ, per germline. The CDR3 loop reads CASSLGGLVSETQYF. The CDR3 DNA follows: TGCGCCAGCAGCTTGGGGGGACTAGTATCGGAGACCCAGTACTTC.

This clone was observed once. The rearrangement uses TRBV25-1 and TRBJ2-7, with unresolved D. Germline V lookup: CDR1 MGHDK, CDR2 SYGVNS. The V end was cut by 2 bases, the J end by 7 bases, with 6 bases between. The CDR3 loop spans 11 amino acids. CDR3 loop: CASSEGQEQYF. The CDR3 bases are TGTGCCAGCAGTGAAGGTCAAGAGCAGTACTTC.

This chain's CDR3 is CAWSDLGQGNYGYTF. CDR3 nucleotides: TGTGCCTGGAGTGACCTAGGACAGGGTAACTATGGCTACACCTTC. The rearrangement uses TRBV30 and TRBJ1-2; TRBD1 agrees at 8 bases. V dropped 1 base and J dropped 1; count of bases not matched to a gene: 5. This CDR3 is built from 15 residues. The germline CDR1 and CDR2 sequences are GTSNPN and SVGIG (reference sequence). Drawing the rest from reference TRBV30 and TRBJ1-2, the complete variable domain is SQTIHQWPATLVQPVGSPLSLECTVEGTSNPNLYWYRQAAGRGLQLLFYSVGIGQISSEVPQNLSASRPQDRQFILSSKKLLLSDSGFYLCAWSDLGQGNYGYTFGSGTRLTVV.

The chain employs TRBV29-1 and TRBJ1-3; tentative D call: TRBD1 (5 bases). The germline V gene encodes CDR1 SQVTM and CDR2 ANQGSEA. Trimming stripped 6 bases from V and 4 bases from J, with 16 bases between. This CDR3 is 14 amino acids long. The CDR3 loop is CSVAGPYTGNTIYF. DNA of the CDR3: TGCAGCGTGGCGGGACCGTATACGGGAAACACCATATATTTT.

This clone was detected only once. The gene calls are TRBV18 and TRBJ1-2; D unresolved. Germline CDR1 reads KGHSH; CDR2 reads LQKENI. The V end was cut by 2 bases, the J end by 2 bases, with 9 bases between. CDR3 length: 14 amino acids. The chain's CDR3 is CASSPGRENYGYTF. In DNA form, the CDR3 reads TGTGCCAGCTCACCAGGAAGGGAAAACTATGGCTACACCTTC. Using reference TRBV18 and TRBJ1-2 for the parts outside the CDR3, the full variable domain is NAGVMQNPRHLVRRRGQEARLRCSPMKGHSHVYWYRQLPEEGLKFMVYLQKENIIDESGMPKERFSAEFPKEGPSILRIQQVVRGDSAAYFCASSPGRENYGYTFGSGTRLTVV.

The V call is TRBV27, the J call TRBJ2-3; 7 bases align to TRBD2. From germline, CDR1 is MNHEY and CDR2 SMNVEV (reference sequence). This CDR3 comprises 16 residues. V was pared by 8 bases and J by 4 bases, with 15 bases of the junction left unmatched. CDR3 sequence: CASRPMLAAVADTQYF. The CDR3 nucleotides read TGTGCCAGCCGCCCGATGCTAGCGGCAGTGGCAGATACGCAGTATTTT.

J is TRBJ2-4 and V is TRBV7-2; D perhaps matches TRBD1 (5 bases). V lost 5 bases and J 0 bases, leaving 8 bases between the germline ends. CDR3 length: 14 residues. Per the germline V gene, CDR1 is SGHTA and CDR2 is FQGNSA. CDR3 in DNA: TGTGCCAGCAGCCCCAGGGTAGCCAAAAACATTCAGTACTTC. Amino acid sequence: CASSPRVAKNIQYF.

This sequence joins TRBV30 and TRBJ1-1; D is possibly TRBD1 (5 bases). Germline values: CDR1 GTSNPN, CDR2 SVGIG (reference sequence). The CDR3 has 14 residues. With 0 bases removed from V and 1 base from J, the gap between germline ends came to 9 bases. This CDR3 reads CAWSVGTGNTEAFF. CDR3 in DNA: TGTGCCTGGAGTGTAGGGACGGGGAACACTGAAGCTTTCTTT.

In this sample, this clone turned up a few times. This sequence joins TRBV29-1 and TRBJ2-2; D is perhaps TRBD2 (6 bases). This CDR3 region has 16 residues. The germline V and J ends were trimmed by 1 base and 1 base, with 13 bases remaining between them. Germline CDR1 reads SQVTM; CDR2 reads ANQGSEA. The DNA for the CDR3 is TGCAGCGTTGAAGCTAGGGACGGGAGGAACACCGGGGAGCTGTTTTTT. It codes for CSVEARDGRNTGELFF.

The V and J genes are TRBV7-2 and TRBJ1-2; D gene uncertain. Trimming left V 1 base short and J 5 bases short, with 5 bases between. CDR3 length equals 12 residues. CDR1 and CDR2 (germline): SGHTA, FQGNSA. The CDR3 is CASSLVVYGYTF. The CDR3 DNA reads TGTGCCAGCAGCTTAGTAGTTTATGGCTACACCTTC. Looking up the rest from reference TRBV7-2 and TRBJ1-2 gives the full variable domain: GAGVSQSPSNKVTEKGKDVELRCDPISGHTALYWYRQSLGQGLEFLIYFQGNSAPDKSGLPSDRFSAERTGGSVSTLTIQRTQQEDSAVYLCASSLVVYGYTFGSGTRLTVV.

The table lists this clone with a few counts. The chain joins TRBV19 to TRBJ2-2, with 11 bases that match TRBD1. The V gene's germline CDR1 is LNHDA and CDR2 SQIVND (reference sequence). With 10 bases clipped from V and 6 bases from J, the junction kept 16 bases outside the gene matches. The CDR3 has 17 amino acids. The CDR3 region is CATQDPDRGRVSGELFF. CDR3 nucleotide sequence: TGTGCCACCCAGGACCCGGACAGGGGGCGAGTGTCCGGGGAGCTGTTTTTT.

The chain joins TRBV5-1 to TRBJ1-5, with a possible D match to TRBD1 (5 bases). V was trimmed by 6 bases and J by 6 bases, leaving 16 bases between them. CDR1 is SGHRS and CDR2 is YFSETQ in the germline V gene. The CDR3 runs 14 residues. CDR3 DNA sequence: TGCGCCAGCACGGCACCGGGGCCAGGTCAGCCCCAGCATTTT. It specifies CASTAPGPGQPQHF.

The chain links TRBV29-1 to TRBJ2-3; TRBD2 aligns across 10 bases. Unmatched junction bases numbered 8, after V lost 5 bases and J lost 3 bases. Germline V gene sequence: CDR1 SQVTM, CDR2 ANQGSEA. The CDR3 length is 15 residues. The CDR3 nucleotides are TGCAGCGTTCCTGGAAGCGGGGGGGTAACAGATACGCAGTATTTT. Translated: CSVPGSGGVTDTQYF.

The chain employs TRBV6-5 and TRBJ2-5, with 11 bases lining up with TRBD2. V trimming: 2 bases; J trimming: 1 base; junction bases outside the gene matches: 3. CDR3 length: 16 amino acids. Germline V gene lookup returns CDR1 MNHEY and CDR2 SVGAGI. CDR3: CASSYGTSGIQETQYF. CDR3 nucleotides: TGTGCCAGCAGTTACGGGACTAGCGGAATCCAAGAGACCCAGTACTTC.

V is TRBV7-8 and J is TRBJ2-2; possibly TRBD1 for D (6 bases). CDR3 length: 15 amino acids. V lost 6 bases and J lost 5, with 16 bases in between. The germline V gene encodes CDR1 SGHVS and CDR2 FQNEAQ. In DNA form, the CDR3 reads TGTGCCAGCAGAAGAGCCGGGACACCGACCGGGGAGCTGTTTTTT. Protein: CASRRAGTPTGELFF.

This clone was seen a few times. Other DNA sequences in the sample encode the same CDR3. The rearrangement joins TRBV29-1 to TRBJ1-2; no clear D. The CDR3 is 12 residues long. Germline V gives CDR1 SQVTM, CDR2 ANQGSEA. The V gene lost 6 bases and the J gene lost 0 bases, with 8 bases spanning the gap. The CDR3, as DNA: TGCAGCGTCGGAGGCCCTAACTATGGCTACACCTTC. Translating it yields CSVGGPNYGYTF.

The chain carries TRBV29-1 and TRBJ2-7; 8 bases line up with TRBD1. The CDR3 has 17 amino acids. With V trimmed by 2 bases and J by 3 bases, 15 bases remained unmatched. In germline, CDR1 is SQVTM, CDR2 ANQGSEA. CDR3: CSVEPTGVVLDYYEQYF. The CDR3 nucleotides read TGCAGCGTTGAACCGACAGGGGTCGTACTCGATTACTACGAGCAGTACTTC.

Only one count was recorded for this clone. Other DNA sequences within the sample encode an identical CDR3. The genes are TRBV5-1 and TRBJ2-3; D gene uncertain. The CDR3 totals 13 residues. CDR1 SGHRS and CDR2 YFSETQ come from the germline V gene. V lost 4 bases, J lost 1 base, and 7 bases lay in between. This CDR3 is CASSLKGTDTQYF. The CDR3 DNA sequence: TGCGCCAGCAGCCTAAAAGGCACAGATACGCAGTATTTT.

This clone was seen once. The chain uses TRBV29-1 and TRBJ2-3, with D unclear. The CDR3 is made up of 14 amino acids. V gave up 6 bases and J gave up 3 bases, with 16 bases separating them. CDR1 is SQVTM and CDR2 is ANQGSEA in the germline V gene. For the CDR3, the DNA is TGCAGCGTAGTCGAACCGATGGGTACAGATACGCAGTATTTT. This translates into CSVVEPMGTDTQYF.

This clone was seen more than once but under ten times. This chain connects TRBV19 to TRBJ2-2, with TRBD1 matching over 8 bases. V was clipped by 4 bases and J by 4 bases; unmatched bases: 5. Germline loops: CDR1 LNHDA, CDR2 SQIVND (reference sequence). The length of the CDR3 is 15 residues. Here the CDR3 DNA reads TGTGCCAGTAGTACCGGACAGGGAGGCACCGGGGAGCTGTTTTTT. The encoded protein is CASSTGQGGTGELFF.